This T cell receptor (beta chain) was obtained from a study of breast tumors, draining lymph nodes, adjacent tissues. On this clonotype: Its antigen is unknown. This clone may be a read error of a much larger clone one base away.

Samples came from axillary lymph nodes draining the breast cancer. The study's findings and limits: Tumor TCR diversity was below lymph nodes but above nontumor tissue. Luminal-like breast cancer showed significantly greater tumor-nontumor repertoire similarity than basal-like breast cancer did. The data were judged consistent with most tumor T cells coming from lymph node and expanding in tumor. Tumor T cell lymph node origin was a supported hypothesis, not proven.

The CDR3 has 15 residues. CDR1 and CDR2 from the germline V gene are LNHDA and SQIVND (reference sequence). TCRdb called the multiplex PCR reads again in MiXCR, with one record for every CDR3 protein. Among 150,000 to 250,000 distinct CDR3 sequences listed, around 29% were seen once. The TCR was taken from a female donor with breast cancer. Some clones in this sample may be carry-over from other donors' samples. V gene TRBV19 combines with J gene TRBJ1-2; 8 nucleotides agree with TRBD1. The sample consisted of axillary lymph node tissue. The CDR3 DNA sequence: TGTGCCAGTAGTCCATTTCAGGGGGCGAACTATGGCTGCACCTTC. Protein sequence: CASSPFQGANYGCTF. Supplemented by reference TRBV19 and TRBJ1-2, the full variable domain reads DGGITQSPKYLFRKEGQNVTLSCEQNLNHDAMYWYRQDPGQGLRLIYYSQIVNDFQKGDIAEGYSVSREKKESFPLTVTSAQKNPTAFYLCASSPFQGANYGCTFGSGTRLTVV.